This TCR beta chain appears in the sequencing data of a study of CD8 T cells in Susac syndrome. About the research overall: Within the sequenced group of Susac syndrome patients, 5 or 6 showed active disease and roughly 8 were in remission.

V lost 2 bases and J lost 2, with 9 bases in between. The CDR3 length is 14 residues. CDR1 is SGHTA, CDR2 FQGNSA, per germline. Study-wide points: A relatively small number of individuals underwent TCR sequencing and HLA analysis.

On this clonotype itself: Antigen unknown. Since the CDR3 does not end with the conserved phenylalanine or tryptophan, this likely comes from a read error.

Reverse transcription of roughly 0.5 to 1 ug RNA was carried out with random hexamers. TCRdb re-called the immunoSEQ multiplex PCR reads with MiXCR, one entry per CDR3 protein. The table lists roughly 190,000 distinct CDR3 sequences, roughly 91% of them singletons. Material for sequencing was CD4+ T cells from PBMCs. The TCR sequence derives from a human donor with Susac syndrome. V gene TRBV7-2 combines with J gene TRBJ2-5; D is perhaps TRBD1 (6 bases). The CDR3 here is CASSLQGIQETQYL. CDR3 DNA sequence: TGTGCCAGCAGCTTACAGGGGATTCAAGAGACCCAGTACTTG.